The clone carrying this T cell receptor beta chain came up a few times. Its antigen is still unknown. The sample is drawn from a study of response to subunit inactivated influenza vaccine. Study-level points and caveats: There was a suggestion from the authors that each seasonal influenza vaccination recruits few new T cells.

TCRdb used MiXCR to reprocess the RT-PCR reads, holding one entry per CDR3 protein. Of about 610,000 distinct CDR3 sequences in the sample, 13% to 15% were seen once. The TCR was taken from a man between 45 and 60 years old who received an inactivated influenza vaccine. Sequencing was performed on PBMCs from blood, taken 11 to 12 days after vaccination.

In nucleotides, the CDR3 is TGTGCCAGCAGTGGGACAGGGAGGACCGGGGAGCTGTTTTTT. It yields the protein CASSGTGRTGELFF. The rearrangement joins TRBV12-3 or TRBV12-4 to TRBJ2-2; TRBD1 aligns across 9 bases. J lost 5 bases, V lost 5 bases, and 3 bases had no gene match. The CDR3 covers 14 residues.